This T cell receptor beta chain was recorded in a study of post-analysis software for immune sequencing data. Study context: Included courses were relapsing-remitting and secondary progressive multiple sclerosis; progressive-relapsing multiple sclerosis was also included. Study results and limitations: Batch-matched samples strongly co-clustered by F measure. Versus controls, multiple sclerosis patients showed significantly lower diversity (normalized Chao1). Roughly 5 TRBV segments, TRBV5-6, TRBV5-1 and TRBV20-1 among them, were found more frequent in patients than controls.

Regarding this clonotype: The antigen is undetermined.

The library was made from cDNA and included unique molecular identifiers. Input populations of about 1 to 11 million T cells gave rise to 500,000 to 600,000 cDNA molecules. One entry per CDR3 protein results from TCRdb running MiXCR on the PCR reads. The sample includes fewer than 850,000 distinct CDR3 sequences, 25% to 30% of them seen just once. Germline-derived CDR1 and CDR2 are DFQATT and SNEGSKA (reference sequence). There are 15 residues in the CDR3. Trimming cost V 8 bases and J 4 bases, with 21 bases left between them. This TCR derives from a girl between 5 and 17 years old with multiple sclerosis. Input material: blood. V and J are TRBV20-1 and TRBJ1-5; D is ambiguous. The chain's CDR3 is CSPETRQHPNQPQHF. The CDR3 DNA follows: TGCAGTCCAGAAACACGGCAACACCCGAATCAGCCCCAGCATTTT.